This TCR beta chain was identified during a study of blood T cell repertoires in COVID-19. Across the study: From T cells, B-cell-depleted T cells, or PBMCs came the material, which was cDNA or gDNA.

Methods used by the authors: Amplified reference gene primers provided the basis for estimating nucleated cell counts. TCRdb keeps only in-frame clones here, not all; method: immunoSEQ multiplex PCR. V and J calls and clone size follow that table, whereas D and trimming were derived from the DNA. The table includes about 140,000 clones, roughly 82% detected once. The V gene's germline CDR1 is SEHNR and CDR2 FQNEAQ (reference sequence). The V gene lost 8 bases and the J gene lost 0 bases, with 16 bases spanning the gap. This CDR3 comprises 15 residues. The gene calls are TRBV7-9 and TRBJ2-5; D ambiguous. This clonotype originated in a man older than 75 with acute or convalescent COVID-19. Sample: peripheral blood. For the CDR3, the DNA is TGTGCCAGCTCCACCGAGCTTTCGTACCAAGAGACCCAGTACTTC. Translating it yields CASSTELSYQETQYF. Combining the CDR3 with reference TRBV7-9 and TRBJ2-5 gives the whole variable domain DTGVSQNPRHKITKRGQNVTFRCDPISEHNRLYWYRQTLGQGPEFLTYFQNEAQLEKSRLLSDRFSAERPKGSFSTLEIQRTEQGDSAMYLCASSTELSYQETQYFGPGTRLLVL.